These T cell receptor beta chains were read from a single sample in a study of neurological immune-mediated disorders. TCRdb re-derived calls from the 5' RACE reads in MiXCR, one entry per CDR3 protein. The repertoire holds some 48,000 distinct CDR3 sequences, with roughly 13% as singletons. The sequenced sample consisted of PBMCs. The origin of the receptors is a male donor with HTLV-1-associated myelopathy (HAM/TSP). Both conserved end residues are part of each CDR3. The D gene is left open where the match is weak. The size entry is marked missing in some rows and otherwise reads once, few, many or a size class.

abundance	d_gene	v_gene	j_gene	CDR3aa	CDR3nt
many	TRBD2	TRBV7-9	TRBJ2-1	CASSLVSGAPDNEQFF	TGTGCCAGCAGCTTAGTTAGCGGGGCCCCAGACAATGAGCAGTTCTTC
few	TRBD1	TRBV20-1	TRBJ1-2	CSASRTGEGYGYTF	TGCAGTGCTTCCCGGACAGGGGAGGGGTATGGCTACACCTTC
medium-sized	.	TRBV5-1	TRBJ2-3	CASGVGPHTDTQYF	TGCGCCAGCGGCGTGGGACCCCACACAGATACGCAGTATTTT
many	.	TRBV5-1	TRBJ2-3	CASSFSTDTQYF	TGTGCCAGCAGTTTCAGCACAGATACGCAGTATTTT
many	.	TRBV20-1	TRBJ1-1	CSATPFGRTNTEAFF	TGCAGTGCTACCCCCTTCGGCAGGACTAACACTGAAGCTTTCTTT
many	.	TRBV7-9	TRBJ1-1	CASSQYTEAFF	TGTGCCAGCAGTCAGTACACTGAAGCTTTCTTT
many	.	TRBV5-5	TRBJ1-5	CASSLDRNQPQHF	TGTGCCAGCAGCCTTGACAGGAATCAGCCCCAGCATTTT
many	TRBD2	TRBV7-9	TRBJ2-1	CASSLHTSGPYNEQFF	TGTGCCAGCAGCCTCCATACTAGCGGCCCCTACAATGAGCAGTTCTTC
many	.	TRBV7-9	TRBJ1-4	CASIEDRSNEKLFF	TGTGCCAGCATCGAAGACAGATCCAATGAAAAACTGTTTTTT
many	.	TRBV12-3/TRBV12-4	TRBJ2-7	CASSLRSSEAEQYF	TGTGCCAGCAGTTTACGGTCTAGCGAAGCCGAGCAGTACTTC
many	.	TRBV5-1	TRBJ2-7	CASSLTGDRSYEQYF	TGCGCCAGCAGCTTGACGGGGGACCGATCCTACGAGCAGTACTTC
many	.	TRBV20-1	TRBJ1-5	CSARLHRSNQPQHF	TGCAGTGCTAGACTCCACAGGTCAAATCAGCCCCAGCATTTT
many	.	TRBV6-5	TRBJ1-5	CASSRDWSQPQHF	TGTGCCAGCAGTAGGGACTGGAGTCAGCCCCAGCATTTT
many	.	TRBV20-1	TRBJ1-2	CSASPFSGYGYTF	TGCAGTGCTAGCCCATTTAGCGGCTATGGCTACACCTTC
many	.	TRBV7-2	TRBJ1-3	CASSFGQGPGNTIYF	TGTGCCAGCAGCTTCGGTCAGGGCCCTGGAAACACCATATATTTT
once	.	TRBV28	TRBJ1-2	CASRSGTLASYGYTF	TGTGCCAGCAGGTCCGGGACCCTCGCGTCCTATGGCTACACCTTC
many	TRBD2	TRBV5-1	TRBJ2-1	CASSVIAGGSYNEQFF	TGCGCCAGCAGCGTAATAGCGGGGGGGTCCTACAATGAGCAGTTCTTC
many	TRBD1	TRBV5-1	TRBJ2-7	CASSLGDRGDEQYF	TGCGCCAGCAGCTTGGGGGACAGGGGCGACGAGCAGTACTTC
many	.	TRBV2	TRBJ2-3	CASRGSYTDTQYF	TGTGCCAGCAGGGGCTCTTACACAGATACGCAGTATTTT
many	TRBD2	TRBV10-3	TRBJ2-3	CAISGLAGGVSTDTQYF	TGTGCCATCAGTGGCCTAGCGGGGGGCGTTAGCACAGATACGCAGTATTTT
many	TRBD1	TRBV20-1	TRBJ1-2	CSPVSGTGEYGYTF	TGCAGTCCGGTATCCGGGACAGGAGAGTATGGCTACACCTTC
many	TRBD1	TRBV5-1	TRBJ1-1	CASSPGGDTEAFF	TGCGCCAGCAGTCCAGGGGGGGACACTGAAGCTTTCTTT
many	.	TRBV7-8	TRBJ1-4	CASSLAFSSNEKLFF	TGTGCCAGCAGCTTAGCGTTCAGTAGTAACGAAAAACTGTTTTTT
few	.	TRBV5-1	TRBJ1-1	CASSLDLGEAFF	TGCGCCAGCAGCTTGGATCTCGGTGAAGCTTTCTTT
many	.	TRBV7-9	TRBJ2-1	CASSLFRTNEQFF	TGTGCCAGCAGCTTATTTCGGACGAATGAGCAGTTCTTC
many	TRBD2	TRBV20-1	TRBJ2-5	CSARDPLAGGQETQYF	TGCAGTGCTAGAGATCCACTAGCGGGGGGGCAAGAGACCCAGTACTTC
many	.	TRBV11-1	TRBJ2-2	CASTVGGGPNTGELFF	TGTGCCAGCACCGTTGGTGGAGGGCCGAACACCGGGGAGCTGTTTTTT
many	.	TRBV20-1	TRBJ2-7	CSASLTRASYEQYF	TGCAGTGCTAGTTTGACTAGGGCCTCCTACGAGCAGTACTTC
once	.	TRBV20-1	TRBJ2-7	CSARLGTSPYEQYF	TGCAGTGCTAGGCTAGGGACATCGCCCTACGAGCAGTACTTC
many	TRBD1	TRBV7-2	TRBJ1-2	CASSLLRQGGASNYGYTF	TGTGCCAGCAGCTTACTGCGACAGGGGGGTGCCTCTAACTATGGCTACACCTTC
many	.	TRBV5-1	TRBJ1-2	CASSWDNGFGYTF	TGCGCCAGCAGCTGGGATAATGGTTTTGGCTACACCTTC
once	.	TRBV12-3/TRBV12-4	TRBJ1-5	CAIRREGSSNQPQHF	TGTGCCATCAGGCGTGAGGGGTCAAGCAATCAGCCCCAGCATTTT
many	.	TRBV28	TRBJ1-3	CASSPRAGDSGNTIYF	TGTGCCAGCAGTCCCCGTGCAGGGGACTCTGGAAACACCATATATTTT
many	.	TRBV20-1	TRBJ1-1	CSARANLGTEAFF	TGCAGTGCTAGAGCTAACCTGGGAACTGAAGCTTTCTTT
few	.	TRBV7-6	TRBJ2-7	CASSHPGGSEQYF	TGTGCCAGCAGCCACCCCGGGGGTTCCGAGCAGTACTTC
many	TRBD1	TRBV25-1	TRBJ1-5	CASSESGQGKPQHF	TGTGCCAGCAGTGAGTCGGGACAGGGGAAGCCCCAGCATTTT
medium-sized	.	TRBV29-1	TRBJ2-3	CSVASTDTQYF	TGCAGCGTTGCTAGCACAGATACGCAGTATTTT
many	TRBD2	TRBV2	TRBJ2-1	CASIPTSGEQFF	TGTGCCAGCATTCCGACTAGCGGTGAGCAGTTCTTC
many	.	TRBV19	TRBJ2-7	CASSIAGEQYF	TGTGCCAGTAGTATAGCGGGCGAGCAGTACTTC
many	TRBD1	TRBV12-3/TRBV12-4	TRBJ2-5	CASRRTGGQETQYF	TGTGCCAGCAGACGAACAGGGGGACAAGAGACCCAGTACTTC
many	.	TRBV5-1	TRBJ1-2	CASSLDRQGRDRRYGYTF	TGCGCCAGCAGCTTGGATCGGCAGGGACGAGATCGTAGATATGGCTACACCTTC
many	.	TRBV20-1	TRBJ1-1	CSARTWEGTEAFF	TGCAGTGCTAGAACGTGGGAAGGCACTGAAGCTTTCTTT
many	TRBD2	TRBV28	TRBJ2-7	CASSLGGVYPPYEQYF	TGTGCCAGCAGTTTAGGGGGGGTCTACCCACCCTACGAGCAGTACTTC
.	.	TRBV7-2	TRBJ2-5	CASSFAGGGQEIQNF	TGTGCCAGCAGCTTCGCTGGGGGCGGTCAAGAGATCCAGAACTTC
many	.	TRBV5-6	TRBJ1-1	CASSLVGVRNTEAFF	TGTGCCAGCAGCTTGGTGGGGGTCAGGAACACTGAAGCTTTCTTT
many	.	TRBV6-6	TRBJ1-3	CASSLGAGAGNTIYF	TGTGCCAGCAGTTTGGGCGCGGGAGCTGGAAACACCATATATTTT
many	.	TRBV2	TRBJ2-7	CASSAQGLTSEQYF	TGTGCCAGCAGTGCACAGGGATTAACTAGTGAGCAGTACTTC
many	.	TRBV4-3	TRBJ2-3	CASSHIGRVQGTDTQYF	TGCGCCAGCAGCCATATCGGCAGGGTTCAGGGCACAGATACGCAGTATTTT
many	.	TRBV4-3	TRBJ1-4	CASSQDSQTNEKLFF	TGCGCCAGCAGCCAAGACTCTCAGACCAATGAAAAACTGTTTTTT
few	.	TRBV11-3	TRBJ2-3	CASSLVGVATDTQYF	TGTGCCAGCAGCTTAGTCGGTGTGGCCACAGATACGCAGTATTTT